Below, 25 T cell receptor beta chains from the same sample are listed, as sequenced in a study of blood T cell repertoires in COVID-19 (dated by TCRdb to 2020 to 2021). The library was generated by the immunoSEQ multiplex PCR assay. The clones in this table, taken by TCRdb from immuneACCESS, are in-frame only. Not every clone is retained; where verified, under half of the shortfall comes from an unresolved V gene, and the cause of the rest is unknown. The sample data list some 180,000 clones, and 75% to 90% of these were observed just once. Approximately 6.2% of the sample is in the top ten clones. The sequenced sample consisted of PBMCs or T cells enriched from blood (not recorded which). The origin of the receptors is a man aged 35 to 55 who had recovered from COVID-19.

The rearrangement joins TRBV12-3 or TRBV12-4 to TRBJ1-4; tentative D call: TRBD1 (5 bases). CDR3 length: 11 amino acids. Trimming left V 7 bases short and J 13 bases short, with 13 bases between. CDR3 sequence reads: CASMLDNLLFF. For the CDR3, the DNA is TGTGCCAGCATGTTGGACAACCTACTGTTTTTT.

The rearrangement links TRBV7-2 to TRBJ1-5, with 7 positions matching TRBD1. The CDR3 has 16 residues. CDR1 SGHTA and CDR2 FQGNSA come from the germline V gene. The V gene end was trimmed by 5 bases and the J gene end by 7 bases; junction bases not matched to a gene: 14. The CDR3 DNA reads TGTGCCAGCAGCCAAAGGGCTCGGGACAGAAGACAGCCCCAGCATTTT. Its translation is CASSQRARDRRQPQHF.

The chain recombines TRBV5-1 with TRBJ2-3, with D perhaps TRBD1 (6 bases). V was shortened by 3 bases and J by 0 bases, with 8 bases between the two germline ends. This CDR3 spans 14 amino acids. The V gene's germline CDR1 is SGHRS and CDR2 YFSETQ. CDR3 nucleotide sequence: TGCGCCAGCAGCTGGACAGATAGCACAGATACGCAGTATTTT. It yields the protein CASSWTDSTDTQYF.

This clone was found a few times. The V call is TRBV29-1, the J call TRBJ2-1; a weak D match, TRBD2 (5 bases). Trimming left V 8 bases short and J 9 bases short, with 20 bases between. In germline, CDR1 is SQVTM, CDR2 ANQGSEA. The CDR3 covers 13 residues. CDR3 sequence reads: CSFRTGKALEQFF. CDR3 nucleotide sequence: TGCAGCTTCCGGACGGGAAAAGCCCTTGAGCAGTTCTTC.

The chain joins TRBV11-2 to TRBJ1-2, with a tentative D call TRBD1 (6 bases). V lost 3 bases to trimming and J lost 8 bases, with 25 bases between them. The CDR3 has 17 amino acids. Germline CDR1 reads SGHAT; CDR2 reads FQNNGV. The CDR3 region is CASSFRTGGRAREGYTF. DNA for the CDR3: TGTGCCAGCAGCTTTAGAACGGGGGGCAGAGCCCGTGAGGGCTACACCTTC.

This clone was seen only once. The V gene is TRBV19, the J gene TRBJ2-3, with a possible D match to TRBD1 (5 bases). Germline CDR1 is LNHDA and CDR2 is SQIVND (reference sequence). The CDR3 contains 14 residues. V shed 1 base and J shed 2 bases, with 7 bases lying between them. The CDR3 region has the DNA TGTGCCAGTAGTATAGTCAGGGCCACAGATACGCAGTATTTT. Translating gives CASSIVRATDTQYF.

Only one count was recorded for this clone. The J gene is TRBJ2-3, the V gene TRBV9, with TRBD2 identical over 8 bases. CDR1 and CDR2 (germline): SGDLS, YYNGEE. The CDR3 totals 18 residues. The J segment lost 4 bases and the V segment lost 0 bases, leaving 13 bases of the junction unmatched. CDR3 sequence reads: CASSVAGGLAGDADTQYF. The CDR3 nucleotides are TGTGCCAGCAGCGTAGCAGGAGGGCTAGCGGGCGACGCAGATACGCAGTATTTT.

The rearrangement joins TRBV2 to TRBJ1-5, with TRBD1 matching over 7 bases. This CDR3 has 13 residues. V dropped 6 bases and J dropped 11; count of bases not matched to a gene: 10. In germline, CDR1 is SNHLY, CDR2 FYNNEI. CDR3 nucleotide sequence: TGTGCCAGCAGAAAGACAGGGAGTAACGCCCAGCATTTT. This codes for CASRKTGSNAQHF. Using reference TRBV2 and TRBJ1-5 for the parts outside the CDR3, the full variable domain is EPEVTQTPSHQVTQMGQEVILRCVPISNHLYFYWYRQILGQKVEFLVSFYNNEISEKSEIFDDQFSVERPDGSNFTLKIRSTKLEDSAMYFCASRKTGSNAQHFGDGTRLSIL.

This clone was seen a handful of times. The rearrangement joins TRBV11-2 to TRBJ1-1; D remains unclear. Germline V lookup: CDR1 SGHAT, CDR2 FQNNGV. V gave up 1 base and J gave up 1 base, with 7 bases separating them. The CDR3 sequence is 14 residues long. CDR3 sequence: CASSLAWQNTEAFF. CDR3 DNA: TGTGCCAGCAGCTTAGCTTGGCAGAACACTGAAGCTTTCTTT.

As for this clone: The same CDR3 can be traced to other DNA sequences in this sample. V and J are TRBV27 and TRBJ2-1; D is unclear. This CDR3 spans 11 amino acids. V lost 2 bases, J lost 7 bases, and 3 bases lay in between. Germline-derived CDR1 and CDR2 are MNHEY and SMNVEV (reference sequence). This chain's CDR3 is CASSLLNEQFF. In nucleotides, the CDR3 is TGTGCCAGCAGTTTACTAAATGAGCAGTTCTTC.

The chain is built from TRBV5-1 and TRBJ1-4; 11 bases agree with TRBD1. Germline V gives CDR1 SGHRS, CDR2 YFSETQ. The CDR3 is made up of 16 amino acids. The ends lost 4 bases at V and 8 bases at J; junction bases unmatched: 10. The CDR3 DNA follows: TGCGCCAGCAGCATGGGAAGGACAGGGGGCAAGGAAAAACTGTTTTTT. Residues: CASSMGRTGGKEKLFF.

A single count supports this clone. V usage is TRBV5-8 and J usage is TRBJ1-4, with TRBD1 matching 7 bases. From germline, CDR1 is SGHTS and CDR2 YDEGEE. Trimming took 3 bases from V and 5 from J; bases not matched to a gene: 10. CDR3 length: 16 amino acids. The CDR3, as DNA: TGTGCCAGCAGCTACGAGGGACAGACGAAGAATGAAAAACTGTTTTTT. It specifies CASSYEGQTKNEKLFF.

As DNA, the CDR3 is TGTGCCAGTAGTCACACCGGGACAGTGAACACTGAAGCTTTCTTT. It is translated as CASSHTGTVNTEAFF. This chain connects TRBV19 to TRBJ1-1; 7 bases match TRBD1. Trimming cost V 5 bases and J 0 bases; bases outside gene matches: 6. From germline, CDR1 is LNHDA and CDR2 SQIVND (reference sequence). This CDR3 is built from 15 residues.

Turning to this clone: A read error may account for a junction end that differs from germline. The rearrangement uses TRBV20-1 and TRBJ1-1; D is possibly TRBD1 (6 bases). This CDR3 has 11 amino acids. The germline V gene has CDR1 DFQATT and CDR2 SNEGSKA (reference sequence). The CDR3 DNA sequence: TGCAGTGCTACTCCAGCGGGACATCTTTACTTT. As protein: CSATPAGHLYF.

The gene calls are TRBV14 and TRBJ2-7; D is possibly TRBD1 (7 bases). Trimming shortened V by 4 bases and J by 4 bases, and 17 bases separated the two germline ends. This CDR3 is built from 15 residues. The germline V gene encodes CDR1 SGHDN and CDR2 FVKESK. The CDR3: CASSPEGAGGYEQYF. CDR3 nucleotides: TGTGCCAGCAGCCCGGAGGGGGCAGGGGGGTACGAGCAGTACTTC. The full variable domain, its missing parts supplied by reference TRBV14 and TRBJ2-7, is EAGVTQFPSHSVIEKGQTVTLRCDPISGHDNLYWYRRVMGKEIKFLLHFVKESKQDESGMPNNRFLAERTGGTYSTLKVQPAELEDSGVYFCASSPEGAGGYEQYFGPGTRLTVT.

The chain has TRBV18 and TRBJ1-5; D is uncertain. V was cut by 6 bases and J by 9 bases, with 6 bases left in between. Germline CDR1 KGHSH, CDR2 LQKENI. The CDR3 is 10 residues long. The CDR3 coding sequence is TGTGCCAGCTCCCCTCGGCCCCAGCATTTT. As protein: CASSPRPQHF.

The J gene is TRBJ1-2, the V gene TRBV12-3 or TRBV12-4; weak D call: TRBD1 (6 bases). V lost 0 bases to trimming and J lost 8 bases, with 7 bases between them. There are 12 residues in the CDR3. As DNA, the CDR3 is TGTGCCAGCAGTTTAGCCGGGACAGGCTACACCTTC. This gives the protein CASSLAGTGYTF.

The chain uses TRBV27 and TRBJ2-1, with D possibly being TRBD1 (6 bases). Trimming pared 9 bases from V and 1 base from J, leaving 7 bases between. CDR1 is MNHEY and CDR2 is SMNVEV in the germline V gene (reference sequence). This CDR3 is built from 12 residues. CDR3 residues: CASTGSYNEQFF. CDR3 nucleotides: TGTGCCAGTACAGGGTCCTACAATGAGCAGTTCTTC.

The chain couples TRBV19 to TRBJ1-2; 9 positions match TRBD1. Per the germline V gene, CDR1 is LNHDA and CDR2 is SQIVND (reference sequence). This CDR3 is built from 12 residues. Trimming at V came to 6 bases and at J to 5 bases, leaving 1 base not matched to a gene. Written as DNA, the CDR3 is TGTGCCAGTAGCGACAGGGGGTATGGCTACACCTTC. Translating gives CASSDRGYGYTF. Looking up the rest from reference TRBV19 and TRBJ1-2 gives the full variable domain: DGGITQSPKYLFRKEGQNVTLSCEQNLNHDAMYWYRQDPGQGLRLIYYSQIVNDFQKGDIAEGYSVSREKKESFPLTVTSAQKNPTAFYLCASSDRGYGYTFGSGTRLTVV.

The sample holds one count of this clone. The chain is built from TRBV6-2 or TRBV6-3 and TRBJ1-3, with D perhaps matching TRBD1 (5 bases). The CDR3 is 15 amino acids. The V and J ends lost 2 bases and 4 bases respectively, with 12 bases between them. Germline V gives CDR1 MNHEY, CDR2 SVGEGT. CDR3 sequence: CASSYPTGDGNTIYF. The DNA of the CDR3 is TGTGCCAGCAGTTACCCGACGGGGGACGGAAACACCATATATTTT.

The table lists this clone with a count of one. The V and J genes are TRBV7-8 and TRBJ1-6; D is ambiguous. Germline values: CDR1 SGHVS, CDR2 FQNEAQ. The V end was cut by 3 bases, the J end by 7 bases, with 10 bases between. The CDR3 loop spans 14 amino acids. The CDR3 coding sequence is TGTGCCAGCAGCTTCGCCCCGGGGAATTCACCCCTCCACTTT. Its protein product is CASSFAPGNSPLHF.

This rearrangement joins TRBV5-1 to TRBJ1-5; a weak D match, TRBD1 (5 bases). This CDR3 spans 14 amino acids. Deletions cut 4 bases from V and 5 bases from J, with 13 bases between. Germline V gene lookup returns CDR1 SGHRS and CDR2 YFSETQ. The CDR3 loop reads CASSLGTSDQPQHF. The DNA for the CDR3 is TGCGCCAGCAGCCTCGGGACTTCTGATCAGCCCCAGCATTTT.

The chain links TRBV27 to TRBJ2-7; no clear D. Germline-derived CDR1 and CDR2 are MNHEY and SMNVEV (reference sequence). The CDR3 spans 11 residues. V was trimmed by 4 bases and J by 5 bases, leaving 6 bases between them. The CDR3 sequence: CASSSFNEQYF. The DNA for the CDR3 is TGTGCCAGCAGTTCTTTTAACGAGCAGTACTTC.

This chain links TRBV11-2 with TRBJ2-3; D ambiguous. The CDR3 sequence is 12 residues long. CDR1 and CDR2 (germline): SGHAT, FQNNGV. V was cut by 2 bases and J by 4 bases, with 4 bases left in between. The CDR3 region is CASSLSPDTQYF. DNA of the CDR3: TGTGCCAGCAGCTTATCTCCAGATACGCAGTATTTT.

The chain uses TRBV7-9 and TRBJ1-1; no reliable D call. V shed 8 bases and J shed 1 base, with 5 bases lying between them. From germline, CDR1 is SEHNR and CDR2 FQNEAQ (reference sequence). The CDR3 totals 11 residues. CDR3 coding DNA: TGTGCCAGCCGGTCGAACACTGAAGCTTTCTTT. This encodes CASRSNTEAFF.